A single sample gave rise to the 18 T cell receptor beta chains below, sequenced in a study of cytomegalovirus exposure and HLA in healthy donors. The PCR made use of 60 Vbeta and 13 Jbeta primers. Assay: immunoSEQ multiplex PCR; the TCRdb copy retains only in-frame clones and omits some. The table includes about 120,000 clones, over 9.5% detected once. The source material was PBMCs. These receptors all stem from a woman under 30 in good health and CMV-seropositive.

This clone showed up just a few times. This chain connects TRBV5-1 to TRBJ2-3, with TRBD1 matching 7 bases. Germline values: CDR1 SGHRS, CDR2 YFSETQ. The CDR3 covers 14 residues. The junction had 8 bases not matched to a gene; V was cut back by 8 bases and J by 2 bases. The chain's CDR3 is CARTDRNYTDTQYF. Written as DNA, the CDR3 is TGCGCCAGGACGGACAGGAACTACACAGATACGCAGTATTTT. The full variable domain, completed using reference TRBV5-1 and TRBJ2-3, is KAGVTQTPRYLIKTRGQQVTLSCSPISGHRSVSWYQQTPGQGLQFLFEYFSETQRNKGNFPGRFSGRQFSNSRSEMNVSTLELGDSALYLCARTDRNYTDTQYFGPGTRLTVL.

About this clone itself: This likely comes from a read error, as the CDR3 has no conserved phenylalanine or tryptophan at its end. The rearrangement links TRBV30 to TRBJ1-1; 11 nucleotides line up with TRBD1. V shed 5 bases, J shed 3 bases, and the junction held 8 bases outside the gene matches. There are 15 residues in the CDR3. Germline V gene lookup returns CDR1 GTSNPN and CDR2 SVGIG (reference sequence). The CDR3 loop reads CAWGGGDRGYTEAFL. The DNA for the CDR3 is TGTGCCTGGGGGGGAGGGGACAGGGGGTACACTGAAGCTTTCCTT.

This clone was counted only a few times. For the CDR3, the DNA is TGTGCCAGCAGGCTAATGCCGACCGGGGAGCTGTTTTTT. Translation gives CASRLMPTGELFF. The chain is built from TRBV27 and TRBJ2-2; D unresolved. The CDR3 spans 13 residues. Germline V lookup: CDR1 MNHEY, CDR2 SMNVEV (reference sequence). Trimming pared 6 bases from V and 5 bases from J, leaving 10 bases between.

The chain links TRBV4-2 to TRBJ1-4; no reliable D call. Germline CDR1 is LGHNA and CDR2 is YNFKEQ. Between the trimmed V and J ends, which lost 2 bases and 4 bases, there was a span of 14 bases. The CDR3 contains 16 residues. CDR3 sequence (DNA): TGTGCCAGCAGCCAAAGCGCCGCGGGAATTAATGAAAAACTGTTTTTT. Its translation is CASSQSAAGINEKLFF.

This clone was counted between two and nine times. This chain uses TRBV11-3 with TRBJ2-7; weak D call: TRBD2 (6 bases). This CDR3 region has 13 residues. V was cut by 3 bases and J by 2 bases, with 8 bases left in between. Germline V gene lookup returns CDR1 SGHNT and CDR2 YENEEA. This chain's CDR3 is CASSFGGTYEQYF. The CDR3 DNA is TGTGCCAGCAGCTTCGGCGGGACCTACGAGCAGTACTTC.

This clone was observed a handful of times. This chain links TRBV5-6 with TRBJ2-3; TRBD1 is a possible D gene (5 bases). Trimming stripped 0 bases from V and 4 bases from J, with 18 bases between. The CDR3 totals 17 residues. Germline-derived CDR1 and CDR2 are SGHDT and YYEEEE. The CDR3 loop reads CASSLVGQGFSADTQYF. The CDR3 nucleotides are TGTGCCAGCAGCTTGGTAGGGCAGGGATTTAGTGCAGATACGCAGTATTTT.

This clone occurred a few times. The chain employs TRBV19 and TRBJ1-5; 10 bases are shared with TRBD1. CDR1 is LNHDA and CDR2 is SQIVND in the germline V gene (reference sequence). The CDR3 covers 17 residues. With 5 bases clipped from V and 3 bases from J, the junction kept 10 bases outside the gene matches. CDR3 in amino acids: CASSASWDRGPNQPQHF. CDR3 bases: TGTGCCAGTAGTGCCTCCTGGGACAGGGGTCCCAATCAGCCCCAGCATTTT. Full variable domain (remainder filled in from reference TRBV19 and TRBJ1-5): DGGITQSPKYLFRKEGQNVTLSCEQNLNHDAMYWYRQDPGQGLRLIYYSQIVNDFQKGDIAEGYSVSREKKESFPLTVTSAQKNPTAFYLCASSASWDRGPNQPQHFGDGTRLSIL.

There are a few counts of this clone. The rearrangement links TRBV28 to TRBJ2-7; weak D call: TRBD1 (5 bases). This CDR3 is built from 14 residues. V was shortened by 8 bases and J by 1 base, with 15 bases between the two germline ends. The germline V gene has CDR1 MDHEN and CDR2 SYDVKM. The CDR3 reads CASSFDGASYEQYF. The CDR3 coding sequence is TGTGCCAGCTCCTTTGATGGGGCATCCTACGAGCAGTACTTC. Supplemented by reference TRBV28 and TRBJ2-7, the full variable domain reads DVKVTQSSRYLVKRTGEKVFLECVQDMDHENMFWYRQDPGLGLRLIYFSYDVKMKEKGDIPEGYSVSREKKERFSLILESASTNQTSMYLCASSFDGASYEQYFGPGTRLTVT.

Concerning this clone: At one boundary the junction diverges from the germline segment, which might be a read error. The J gene is TRBJ2-2, the V gene TRBV15; D perhaps matches TRBD2 (5 bases). CDR3 length equals 17 residues. The germline V gene encodes CDR1 LNHNV and CDR2 YYDKDF (reference sequence). CDR3 in amino acids: CATSRDPGGRNTGELSF. DNA of the CDR3: TGTGCCACCAGCAGAGATCCTGGTGGAAGGAACACCGGGGAGCTGTCTTTT.

CDR3 sequence (DNA): TGTGCCAGCTCACGGAATCAGGGGGCCGGCGGGGAGCTGTTTTTT. Protein: CASSRNQGAGGELFF. This sequence joins TRBV18 and TRBJ2-2; 8 positions agree with TRBD1. Germline CDR1 is KGHSH and CDR2 is LQKENI. Trimming removed 4 bases from V and 7 bases from J; junction bases left unmatched: 8. The CDR3 extends over 15 amino acids.

The table lists this clone with a few counts. An end of the junction differs from the germline gene, which may be a read error. This sequence joins TRBV7-7 and TRBJ2-2, with 11 nucleotides matching TRBD2. Germline assignment: CDR1 SSHAT and CDR2 FNYEAQ (reference sequence). CDR3 length equals 15 residues. The CDR3 DNA follows: TGTGCTAGCAGCTCTACTAGCGGGAGCACCGGGGAGCTGTTTTTT. As protein: CASSSTSGSTGELFF. Based on the CDR3 plus reference TRBV7-7 and TRBJ2-2, the full variable domain is GAGVSQSPRYKVTKRGQDVTLRCDPISSHATLYWYQQALGQGPEFLTYFNYEAQPDKSGLPSDRFSAERPEGSISTLTIQRTEQRDSAMYRCASSSTSGSTGELFFGEGSRLTVL.

This clone was counted a few times. The chain has TRBV5-4 and TRBJ2-3, with a tentative D call TRBD1 (6 bases). V lost 1 base, J lost 5 bases, and 8 bases lay in between. The germline V gene encodes CDR1 SGHNT and CDR2 YYREEE (reference sequence). There are 13 residues in the CDR3. The CDR3 sequence: CASSLKGVDTQYF. The CDR3 DNA follows: TGTGCCAGCAGCTTGAAGGGGGTAGATACGCAGTATTTT.

The chain recombines TRBV9 with TRBJ2-1, with TRBD2 identical over 10 bases. The germline V gene encodes CDR1 SGDLS and CDR2 YYNGEE. The J segment lost 8 bases and the V segment lost 2 bases, leaving 10 bases of the junction unmatched. This CDR3 comprises 16 residues. DNA for the CDR3: TGTGCCAGCAGCGTGGGGGCTAGCGGGAGTTTCGATGAGCAGTTCTTC. Translated, it gives CASSVGASGSFDEQFF.

The CDR3 sequence is CASSLFRGGDQPQHF. CDR3 sequence (DNA): TGTGCCAGCAGCTTATTCCGGGGAGGGGATCAGCCCCAGCATTTT. This chain joins TRBV7-8 and TRBJ1-5; TRBD1 might be the D (5 bases). The CDR3 runs 15 residues. Germline V gives CDR1 SGHVS, CDR2 FQNEAQ. Trimming removed 2 bases at V and 5 bases at J, with 13 bases between.

This clone was observed a few times. The J gene is TRBJ1-2, the V gene TRBV7-2; a possible D gene is TRBD1 (6 bases). Trimming took off 5 bases at V and 4 bases at J, with 17 bases between the two ends. The CDR3 runs 15 residues. Germline V gives CDR1 SGHTA, CDR2 FQGNSA. The CDR3: CASSPQTGSFYGYTF. CDR3 DNA sequence: TGTGCCAGCAGCCCCCAGACAGGATCCTTCTATGGCTACACCTTC. The full variable domain, rest sourced from reference TRBV7-2 and TRBJ1-2, is GAGVSQSPSNKVTEKGKDVELRCDPISGHTALYWYRQSLGQGLEFLIYFQGNSAPDKSGLPSDRFSAERTGGSVSTLTIQRTQQEDSAVYLCASSPQTGSFYGYTFGSGTRLTVV.

The chain is built from TRBV29-1 and TRBJ2-7; unclear D gene. The CDR3 spans 12 residues. Trimming took 0 bases from V and 3 from J, leaving 6 bases between them. Germline CDR1 is SQVTM and CDR2 is ANQGSEA. This chain's CDR3 is CSVEDRSYEQYF. In nucleotides, the CDR3 is TGCAGCGTTGAAGATCGGAGCTACGAGCAGTACTTC.

V and J are TRBV21-1 and TRBJ1-2; the table gives TRBD1 as D, unverified against the DNA. TRBV21-1 is a pseudogene locus. This CDR3 has 15 amino acids. The CDR3 region has the DNA TGTGCCAGCAGCAGCGAGGAAAAGGGGGCGGAAGGCTACACCTTC. Protein product: CASSSEEKGAEGYTF.

This clone has a handful of counts. As DNA, the CDR3 is TGTGCCAGCAGCTCACCCAGGGACAGAGAAGGTGAAGCTTTCTTT. It yields the protein CASSSPRDREGEAFF. V and J are TRBV27 and TRBJ1-1, with TRBD1 matching over 7 bases. Looked up from germline, CDR1 is MNHEY and CDR2 is SMNVEV (reference sequence). The ends lost 6 bases at V and 7 bases at J; junction bases unmatched: 14. The CDR3 totals 15 residues.